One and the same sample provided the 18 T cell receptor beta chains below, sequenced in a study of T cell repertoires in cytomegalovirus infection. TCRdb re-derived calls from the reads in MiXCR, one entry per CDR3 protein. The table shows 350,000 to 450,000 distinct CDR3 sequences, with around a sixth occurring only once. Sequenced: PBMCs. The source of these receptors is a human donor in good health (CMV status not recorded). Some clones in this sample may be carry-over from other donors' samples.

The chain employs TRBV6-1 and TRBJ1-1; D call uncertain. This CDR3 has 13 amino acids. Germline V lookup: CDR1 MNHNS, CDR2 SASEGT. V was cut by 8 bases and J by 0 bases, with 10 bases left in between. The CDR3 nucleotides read TGTGCCAGCCGGGAGTCCATGAACACTGAAGCTTTCTTT. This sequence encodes CASRESMNTEAFF.

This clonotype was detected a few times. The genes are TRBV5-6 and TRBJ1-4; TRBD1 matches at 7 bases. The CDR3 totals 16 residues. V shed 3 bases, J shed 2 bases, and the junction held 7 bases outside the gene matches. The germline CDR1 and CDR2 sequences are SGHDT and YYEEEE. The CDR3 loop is CASSSIQGSTNEKLFF. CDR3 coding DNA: TGTGCCAGCAGCTCTATACAGGGGAGCACTAATGAAAAACTGTTTTTT.

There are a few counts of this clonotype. DNA of the CDR3: TGTGCCAGCAGTTTCACGGGCCTCGAGGGTTCACCCCTCCACTTT. It is translated as CASSFTGLEGSPLHF. The chain employs TRBV6-5 and TRBJ1-6; D unresolved. CDR1 MNHEY and CDR2 SVGAGI come from the germline V gene. The CDR3 loop spans 15 amino acids. Trimming removed 4 bases at V and 9 bases at J, with 16 bases between.

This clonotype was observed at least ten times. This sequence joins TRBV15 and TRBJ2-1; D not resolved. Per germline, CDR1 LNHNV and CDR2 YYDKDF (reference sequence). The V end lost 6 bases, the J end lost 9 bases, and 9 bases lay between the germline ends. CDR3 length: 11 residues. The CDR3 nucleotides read TGTGCCACCAGGGGGTCGGCTGAGCAGTTCTTC. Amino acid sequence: CATRGSAEQFF.

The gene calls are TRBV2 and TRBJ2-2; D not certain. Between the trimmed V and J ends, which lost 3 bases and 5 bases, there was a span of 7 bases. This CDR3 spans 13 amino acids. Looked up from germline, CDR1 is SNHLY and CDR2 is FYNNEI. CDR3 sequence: CASSESRTGELFF. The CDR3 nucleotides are TGTGCCAGCAGTGAGTCGAGGACCGGGGAGCTGTTTTTT.

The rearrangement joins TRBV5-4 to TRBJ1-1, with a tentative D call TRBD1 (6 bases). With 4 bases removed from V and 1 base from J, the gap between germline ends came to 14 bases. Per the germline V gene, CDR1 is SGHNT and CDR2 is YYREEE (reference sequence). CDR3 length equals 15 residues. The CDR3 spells CASSPNREKNTEAFF. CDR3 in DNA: TGTGCCAGCAGCCCTAACAGGGAGAAGAACACTGAAGCTTTCTTT.

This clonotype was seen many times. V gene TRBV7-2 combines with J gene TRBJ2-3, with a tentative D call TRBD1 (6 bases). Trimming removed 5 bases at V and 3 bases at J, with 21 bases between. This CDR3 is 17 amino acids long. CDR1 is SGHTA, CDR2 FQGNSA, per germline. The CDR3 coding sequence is TGTGCCAGCAGCCCACGGTCCTGGGGTCAGGGGACAGATACGCAGTATTTT. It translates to CASSPRSWGQGTDTQYF.

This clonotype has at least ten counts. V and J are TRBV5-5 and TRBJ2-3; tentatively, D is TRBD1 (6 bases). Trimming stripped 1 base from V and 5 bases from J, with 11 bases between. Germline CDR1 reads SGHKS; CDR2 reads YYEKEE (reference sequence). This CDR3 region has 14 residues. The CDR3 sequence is CASSLSGVEDTQYF. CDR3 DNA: TGTGCCAGCAGCTTGTCAGGGGTTGAAGATACGCAGTATTTT.

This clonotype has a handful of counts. The CDR3 sequence is CASSQGVGTPLHF. The CDR3 coding sequence is TGTGCCAGCAGCCAAGGAGTTGGTACACCCCTCCACTTT. The chain couples TRBV14 to TRBJ1-6, with D uncertain. The ends were cut back, 1 base at V and 11 bases at J, with 9 bases in the middle. The length of the CDR3 is 13 residues. Per the germline V gene, CDR1 is SGHDN and CDR2 is FVKESK.

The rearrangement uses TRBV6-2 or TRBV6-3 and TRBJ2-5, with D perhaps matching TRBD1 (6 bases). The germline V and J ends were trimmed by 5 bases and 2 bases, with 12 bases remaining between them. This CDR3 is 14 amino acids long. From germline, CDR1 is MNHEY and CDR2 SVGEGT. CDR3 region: CASSPRQEQETQYF. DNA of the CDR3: TGTGCCAGCAGTCCACGACAGGAGCAAGAGACCCAGTACTTC.

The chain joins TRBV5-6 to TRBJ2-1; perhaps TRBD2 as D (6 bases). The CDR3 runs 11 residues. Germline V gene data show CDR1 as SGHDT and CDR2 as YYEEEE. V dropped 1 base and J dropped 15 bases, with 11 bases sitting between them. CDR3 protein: CASSLMRERFF. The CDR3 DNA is TGTGCCAGCAGCTTGATGCGGGAACGGTTCTTC.

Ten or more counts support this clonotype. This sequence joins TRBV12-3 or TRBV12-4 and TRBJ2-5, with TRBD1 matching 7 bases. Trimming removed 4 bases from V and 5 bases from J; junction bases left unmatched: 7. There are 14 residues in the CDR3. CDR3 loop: CASSSTGDVETQYF. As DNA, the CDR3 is TGTGCCAGCAGTTCAACAGGGGACGTGGAGACCCAGTACTTC.

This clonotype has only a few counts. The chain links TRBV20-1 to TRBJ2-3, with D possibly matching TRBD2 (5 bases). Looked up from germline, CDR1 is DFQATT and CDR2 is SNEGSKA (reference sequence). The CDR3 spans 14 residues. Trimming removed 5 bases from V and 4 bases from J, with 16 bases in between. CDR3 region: CSACRTQQSDTQYF. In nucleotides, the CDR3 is TGCAGTGCTTGCCGGACTCAGCAGTCAGATACGCAGTATTTT.

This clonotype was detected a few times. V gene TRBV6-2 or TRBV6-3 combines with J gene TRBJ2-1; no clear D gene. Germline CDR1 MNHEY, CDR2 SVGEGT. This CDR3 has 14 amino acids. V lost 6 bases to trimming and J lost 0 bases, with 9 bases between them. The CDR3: CASSQYSSYNEQFF. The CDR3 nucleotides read TGTGCCAGCAGCCAGTACAGCTCCTACAATGAGCAGTTCTTC.

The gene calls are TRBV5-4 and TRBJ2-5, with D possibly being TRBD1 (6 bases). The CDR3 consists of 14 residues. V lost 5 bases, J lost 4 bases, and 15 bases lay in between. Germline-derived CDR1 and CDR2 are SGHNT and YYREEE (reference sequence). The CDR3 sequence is CASRLQGFGETQYF. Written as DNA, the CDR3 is TGTGCCAGCAGACTACAGGGTTTCGGAGAGACCCAGTACTTC.

Here the CDR3 reads CASSALLANTEAFF. The CDR3 DNA reads as TGTGCCAGCAGTGCCTTGCTGGCGAACACTGAAGCTTTCTTT. The J gene is TRBJ1-1, the V gene TRBV2; D not certain. This CDR3 spans 14 amino acids. Trimming stripped 4 bases from V and 1 base from J, with 10 bases between. CDR1 and CDR2 (germline): SNHLY, FYNNEI. The full variable domain, rest sourced from reference TRBV2 and TRBJ1-1, is EPEVTQTPSHQVTQMGQEVILRCVPISNHLYFYWYRQILGQKVEFLVSFYNNEISEKSEIFDDQFSVERPDGSNFTLKIRSTKLEDSAMYFCASSALLANTEAFFGQGTRLTVV.

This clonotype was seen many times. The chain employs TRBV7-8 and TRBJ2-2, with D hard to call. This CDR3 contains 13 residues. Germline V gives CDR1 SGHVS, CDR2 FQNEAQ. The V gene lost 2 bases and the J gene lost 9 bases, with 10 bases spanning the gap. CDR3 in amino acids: CASSLQAQRELFF. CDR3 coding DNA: TGTGCCAGCAGCTTACAGGCCCAGAGGGAGCTGTTTTTT.

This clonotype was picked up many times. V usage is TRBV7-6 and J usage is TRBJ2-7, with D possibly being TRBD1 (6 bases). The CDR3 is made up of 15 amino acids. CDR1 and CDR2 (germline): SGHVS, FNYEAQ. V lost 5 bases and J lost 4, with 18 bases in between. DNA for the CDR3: TGTGCCAGCAGCCCACAGGGCAGGAGACATTACGAGCAGTACTTC. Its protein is CASSPQGRRHYEQYF.